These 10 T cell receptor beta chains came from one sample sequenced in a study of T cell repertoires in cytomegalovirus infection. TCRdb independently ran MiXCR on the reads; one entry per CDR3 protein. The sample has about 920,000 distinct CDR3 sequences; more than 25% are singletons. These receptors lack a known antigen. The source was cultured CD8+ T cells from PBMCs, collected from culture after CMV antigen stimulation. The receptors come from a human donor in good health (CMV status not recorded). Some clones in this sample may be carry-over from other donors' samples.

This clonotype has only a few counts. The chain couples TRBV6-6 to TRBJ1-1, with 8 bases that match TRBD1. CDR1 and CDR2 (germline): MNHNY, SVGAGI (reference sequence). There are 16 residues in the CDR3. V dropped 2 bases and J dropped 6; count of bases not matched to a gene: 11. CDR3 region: CASSYTAGGFDPEAFF. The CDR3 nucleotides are TGTGCCAGCAGTTACACGGCAGGGGGCTTCGACCCTGAAGCTTTCTTT.

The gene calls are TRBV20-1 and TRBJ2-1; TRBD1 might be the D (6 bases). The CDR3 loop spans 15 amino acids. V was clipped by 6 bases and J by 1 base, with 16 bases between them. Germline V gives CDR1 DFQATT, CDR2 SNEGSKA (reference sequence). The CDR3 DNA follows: TGCAGTGCGCCGCTCAGGGGTCTATCCTACAATGAGCAGTTCTTC. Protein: CSAPLRGLSYNEQFF.

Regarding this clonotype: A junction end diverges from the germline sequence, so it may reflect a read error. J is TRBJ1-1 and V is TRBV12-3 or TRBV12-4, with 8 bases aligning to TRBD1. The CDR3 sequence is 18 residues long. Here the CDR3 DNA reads TGTGCCAACAGTTTAGCGTCAACAGGGGGTAGAATGAACACTGAAGCTTTCTTT. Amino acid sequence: CANSLASTGGRMNTEAFF.

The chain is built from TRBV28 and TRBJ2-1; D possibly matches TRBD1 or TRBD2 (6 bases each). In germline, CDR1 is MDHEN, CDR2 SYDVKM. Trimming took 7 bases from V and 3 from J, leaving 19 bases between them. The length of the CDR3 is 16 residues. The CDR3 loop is CASTLFRGRIYNEQFF. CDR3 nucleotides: TGTGCCAGCACCCTATTTCGGGGGCGAATCTACAATGAGCAGTTCTTC.

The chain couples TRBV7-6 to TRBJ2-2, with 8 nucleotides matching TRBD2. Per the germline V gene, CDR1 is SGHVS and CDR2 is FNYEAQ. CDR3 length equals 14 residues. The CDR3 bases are TGTGCTTGTAGAGCGGGGGCTAACACCGGGGAGCTGTTTTTT. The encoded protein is CACRAGANTGELFF.

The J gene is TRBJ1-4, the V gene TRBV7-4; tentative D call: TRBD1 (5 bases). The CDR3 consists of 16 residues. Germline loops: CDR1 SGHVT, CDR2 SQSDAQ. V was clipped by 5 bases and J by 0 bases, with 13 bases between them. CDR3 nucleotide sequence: TGTGCCAGCAGCGACTCCGACAGATCAACTAATGAAAAACTGTTTTTT. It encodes CASSDSDRSTNEKLFF.

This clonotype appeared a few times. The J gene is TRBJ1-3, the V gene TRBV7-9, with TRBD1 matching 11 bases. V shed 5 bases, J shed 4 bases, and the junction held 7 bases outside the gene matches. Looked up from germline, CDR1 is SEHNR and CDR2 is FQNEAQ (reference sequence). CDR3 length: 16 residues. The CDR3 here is CASSGRTGGQGNTIYF. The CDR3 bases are TGTGCCAGCAGCGGCAGGACAGGGGGCCAAGGAAACACCATATATTTT.

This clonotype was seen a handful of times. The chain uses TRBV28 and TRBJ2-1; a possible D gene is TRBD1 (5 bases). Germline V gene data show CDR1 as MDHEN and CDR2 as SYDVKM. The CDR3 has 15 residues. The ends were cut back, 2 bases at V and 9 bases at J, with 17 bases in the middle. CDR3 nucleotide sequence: TGTGCCAGCAGTTTAGGGGTGGACACTGGGGCTGAGCAGTTCTTC. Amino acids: CASSLGVDTGAEQFF.

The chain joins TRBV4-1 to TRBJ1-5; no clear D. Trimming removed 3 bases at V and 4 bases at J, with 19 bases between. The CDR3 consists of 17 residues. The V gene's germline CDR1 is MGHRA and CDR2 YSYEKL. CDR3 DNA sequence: TGCGCCAGCAGCCACTCCAAAGAGGCGGGAGGGAATCAGCCCCAGCATTTT. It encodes CASSHSKEAGGNQPQHF.

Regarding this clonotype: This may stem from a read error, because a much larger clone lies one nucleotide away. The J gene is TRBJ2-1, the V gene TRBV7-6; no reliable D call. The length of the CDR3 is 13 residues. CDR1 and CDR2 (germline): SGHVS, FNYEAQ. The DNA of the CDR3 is TGTGTCAGCAGCTTAACAGAGTACAATGAGCAGTTCTTC. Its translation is CVSSLTEYNEQFF.